This T cell receptor beta chain comes out of a study of blood T cell repertoires in COVID-19. Libraries were prepared by immunoSEQ multiplex PCR; TCRdb keeps only in-frame clonotypes and omits some of them. The sample shows around 120,000 clones, around 80% of them seen only once. This CDR3 contains 16 residues. Germline assignment: CDR1 SGHVS and CDR2 FQNEAQ. Trimming removed 1 base from V and 1 base from J, with 13 bases in between. The specimen sequenced was peripheral blood. The sequence came from a man aged 70 or older with acute or convalescent COVID-19. The rearrangement joins TRBV7-8 to TRBJ1-2, with D possibly matching TRBD1 (5 bases). CDR3 sequence (DNA): TGTGCCAGCAGCTTAGATGGCAGGGCAATTAACTATGGCTACACCTTC. This translates into CASSLDGRAINYGYTF.